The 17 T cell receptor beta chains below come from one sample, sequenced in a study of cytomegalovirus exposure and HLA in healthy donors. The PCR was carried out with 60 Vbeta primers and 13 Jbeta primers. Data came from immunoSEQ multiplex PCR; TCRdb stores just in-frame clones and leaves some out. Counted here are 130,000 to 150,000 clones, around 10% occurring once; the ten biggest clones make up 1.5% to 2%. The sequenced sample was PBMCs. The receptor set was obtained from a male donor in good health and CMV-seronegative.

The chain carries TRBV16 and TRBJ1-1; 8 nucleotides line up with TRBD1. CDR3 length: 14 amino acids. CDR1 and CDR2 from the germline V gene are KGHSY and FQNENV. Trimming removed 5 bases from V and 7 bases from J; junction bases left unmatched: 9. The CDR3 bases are TGTGCCAGCAGCGTCGTTCAGGGGGCCGGTGAAGCTTTCTTT. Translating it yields CASSVVQGAGEAFF. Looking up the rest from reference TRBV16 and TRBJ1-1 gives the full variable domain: GEEVAQTPKHLVRGEGQKAKLYCAPIKGHSYVFWYQQVLKNEFKFLISFQNENVFDETGMPKERFSAKCLPNSPCSLEIQATKLEDSAVYFCASSVVQGAGEAFFGQGTRLTVV.

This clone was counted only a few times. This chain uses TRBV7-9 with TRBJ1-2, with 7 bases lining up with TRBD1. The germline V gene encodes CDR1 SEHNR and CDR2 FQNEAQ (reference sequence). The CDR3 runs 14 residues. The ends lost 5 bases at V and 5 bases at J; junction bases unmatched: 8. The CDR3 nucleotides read TGTGCCAGCAGCATACAGGGGCATTCGTATGGCTACACCTTC. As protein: CASSIQGHSYGYTF.

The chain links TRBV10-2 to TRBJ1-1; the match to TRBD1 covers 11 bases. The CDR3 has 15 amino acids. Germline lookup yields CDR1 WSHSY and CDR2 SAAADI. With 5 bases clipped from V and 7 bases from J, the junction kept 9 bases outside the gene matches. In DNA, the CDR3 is TGCGCCAGCAGTAACGGGACAGGGGGAAGGAGTGAAGCTTTCTTT. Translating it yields CASSNGTGGRSEAFF.

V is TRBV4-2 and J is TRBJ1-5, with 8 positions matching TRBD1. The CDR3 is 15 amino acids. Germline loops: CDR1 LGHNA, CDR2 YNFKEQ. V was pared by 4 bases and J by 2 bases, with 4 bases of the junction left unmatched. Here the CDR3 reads CASSLDRDGNQPQHF. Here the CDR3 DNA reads TGTGCCAGCAGCCTGGACAGGGACGGCAATCAGCCCCAGCATTTT.

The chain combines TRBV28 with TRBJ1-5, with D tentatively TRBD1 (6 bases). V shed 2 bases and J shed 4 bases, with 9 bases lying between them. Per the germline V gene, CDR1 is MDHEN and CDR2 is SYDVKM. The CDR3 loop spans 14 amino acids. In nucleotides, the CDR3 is TGTGCCAGCAGTTTAGCCGGGACAAATCAGCCCCAGCATTTT. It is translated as CASSLAGTNQPQHF.

This chain's CDR3 is CASSISWTGWNQPQHF. The DNA for the CDR3 is TGTGCCAGTAGTATTTCCTGGACAGGGTGGAATCAGCCCCAGCATTTT. V gene TRBV19 combines with J gene TRBJ1-5, with 8 nucleotides matching TRBD1. From germline, CDR1 is LNHDA and CDR2 SQIVND (reference sequence). Germline trimming cut 3 bases from V and 4 bases from J; bases unmatched to any gene: 8. The CDR3 has 16 amino acids.

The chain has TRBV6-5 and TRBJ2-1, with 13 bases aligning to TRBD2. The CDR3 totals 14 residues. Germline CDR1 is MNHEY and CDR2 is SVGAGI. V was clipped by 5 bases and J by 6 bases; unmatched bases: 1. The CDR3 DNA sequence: TGTGCCAGCAGTCGGACTAGCGGGAGCAATGAGCAGTTCTTC. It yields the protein CASSRTSGSNEQFF.

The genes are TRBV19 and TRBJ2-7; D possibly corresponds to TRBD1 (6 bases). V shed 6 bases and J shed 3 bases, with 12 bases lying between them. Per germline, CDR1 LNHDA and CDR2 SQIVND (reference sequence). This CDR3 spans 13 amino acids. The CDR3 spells CASSRDTYYEQYF. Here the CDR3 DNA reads TGTGCCAGTAGCCGGGACACTTACTACGAGCAGTACTTC.

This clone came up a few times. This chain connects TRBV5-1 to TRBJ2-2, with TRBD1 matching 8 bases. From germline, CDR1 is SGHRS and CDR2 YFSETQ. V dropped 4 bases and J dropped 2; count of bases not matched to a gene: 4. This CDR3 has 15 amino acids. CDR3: CASSPGQGNTGELFF. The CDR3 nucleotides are TGCGCCAGCAGCCCTGGACAGGGCAACACCGGGGAGCTGTTTTTT.

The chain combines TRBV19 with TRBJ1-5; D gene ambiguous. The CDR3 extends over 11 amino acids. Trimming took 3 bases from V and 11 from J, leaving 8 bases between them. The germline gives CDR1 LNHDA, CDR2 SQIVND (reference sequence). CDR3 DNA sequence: TGTGCCAGTAGTATCCCCCCTACCCAGCATTTT. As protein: CASSIPPTQHF.

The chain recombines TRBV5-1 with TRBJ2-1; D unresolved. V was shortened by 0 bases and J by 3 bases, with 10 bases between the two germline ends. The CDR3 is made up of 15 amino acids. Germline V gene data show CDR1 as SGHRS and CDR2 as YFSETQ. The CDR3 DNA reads TGCGCCAGCAGCTTGGCGAAAGCGCACTACAATGAGCAGTTCTTC. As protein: CASSLAKAHYNEQFF.

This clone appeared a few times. In DNA, the CDR3 is TGTGCCAGCAGTCGGCCAGGGGGCGGCTATGGCTACACCTTC. Protein: CASSRPGGGYGYTF. The chain links TRBV28 to TRBJ1-2, with TRBD1 matching over 8 bases. This CDR3 has 14 residues. Looked up from germline, CDR1 is MDHEN and CDR2 is SYDVKM. V shed 5 bases, J shed 4 bases, and the junction held 6 bases outside the gene matches.

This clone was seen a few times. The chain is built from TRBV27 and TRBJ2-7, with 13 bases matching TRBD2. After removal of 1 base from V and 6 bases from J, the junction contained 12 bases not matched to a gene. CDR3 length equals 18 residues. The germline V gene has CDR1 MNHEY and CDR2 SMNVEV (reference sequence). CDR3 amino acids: CASSLYPRTSGSRIEQYF. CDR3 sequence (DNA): TGTGCCAGCAGTTTATACCCCCGGACTAGCGGGAGTCGAATCGAGCAGTACTTC.

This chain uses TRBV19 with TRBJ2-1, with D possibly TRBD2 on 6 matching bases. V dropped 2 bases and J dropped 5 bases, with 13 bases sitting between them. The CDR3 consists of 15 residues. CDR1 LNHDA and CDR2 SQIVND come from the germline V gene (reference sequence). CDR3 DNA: TGTGCCAGTAGTATACCCTGGACTACCCACAATGAGCAGTTCTTC. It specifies CASSIPWTTHNEQFF.

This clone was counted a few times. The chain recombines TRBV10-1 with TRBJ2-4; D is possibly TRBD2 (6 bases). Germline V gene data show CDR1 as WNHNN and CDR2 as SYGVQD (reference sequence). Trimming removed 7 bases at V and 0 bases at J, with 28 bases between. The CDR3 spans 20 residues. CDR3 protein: CASIIFCSGPFPIAKNIQYF. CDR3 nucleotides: TGCGCCAGCATTATATTTTGCAGCGGGCCTTTTCCGATAGCCAAAAACATTCAGTACTTC.

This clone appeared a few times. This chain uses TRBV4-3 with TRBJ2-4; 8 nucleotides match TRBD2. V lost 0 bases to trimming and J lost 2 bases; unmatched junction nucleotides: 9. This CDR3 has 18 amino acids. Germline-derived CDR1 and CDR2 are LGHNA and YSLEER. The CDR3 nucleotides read TGCGCCAGCAGCCAAGATTATACCGCGGGAGGAACCAAAAACATTCAGTACTTC. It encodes CASSQDYTAGGTKNIQYF.

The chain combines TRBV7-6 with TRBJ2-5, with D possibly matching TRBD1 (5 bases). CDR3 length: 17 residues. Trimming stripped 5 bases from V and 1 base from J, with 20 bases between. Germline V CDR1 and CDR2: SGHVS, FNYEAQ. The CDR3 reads CASSPLNLAQGQETQYF. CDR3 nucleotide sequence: TGTGCCAGCAGCCCCCTGAATTTGGCGCAGGGCCAAGAGACCCAGTACTTC.